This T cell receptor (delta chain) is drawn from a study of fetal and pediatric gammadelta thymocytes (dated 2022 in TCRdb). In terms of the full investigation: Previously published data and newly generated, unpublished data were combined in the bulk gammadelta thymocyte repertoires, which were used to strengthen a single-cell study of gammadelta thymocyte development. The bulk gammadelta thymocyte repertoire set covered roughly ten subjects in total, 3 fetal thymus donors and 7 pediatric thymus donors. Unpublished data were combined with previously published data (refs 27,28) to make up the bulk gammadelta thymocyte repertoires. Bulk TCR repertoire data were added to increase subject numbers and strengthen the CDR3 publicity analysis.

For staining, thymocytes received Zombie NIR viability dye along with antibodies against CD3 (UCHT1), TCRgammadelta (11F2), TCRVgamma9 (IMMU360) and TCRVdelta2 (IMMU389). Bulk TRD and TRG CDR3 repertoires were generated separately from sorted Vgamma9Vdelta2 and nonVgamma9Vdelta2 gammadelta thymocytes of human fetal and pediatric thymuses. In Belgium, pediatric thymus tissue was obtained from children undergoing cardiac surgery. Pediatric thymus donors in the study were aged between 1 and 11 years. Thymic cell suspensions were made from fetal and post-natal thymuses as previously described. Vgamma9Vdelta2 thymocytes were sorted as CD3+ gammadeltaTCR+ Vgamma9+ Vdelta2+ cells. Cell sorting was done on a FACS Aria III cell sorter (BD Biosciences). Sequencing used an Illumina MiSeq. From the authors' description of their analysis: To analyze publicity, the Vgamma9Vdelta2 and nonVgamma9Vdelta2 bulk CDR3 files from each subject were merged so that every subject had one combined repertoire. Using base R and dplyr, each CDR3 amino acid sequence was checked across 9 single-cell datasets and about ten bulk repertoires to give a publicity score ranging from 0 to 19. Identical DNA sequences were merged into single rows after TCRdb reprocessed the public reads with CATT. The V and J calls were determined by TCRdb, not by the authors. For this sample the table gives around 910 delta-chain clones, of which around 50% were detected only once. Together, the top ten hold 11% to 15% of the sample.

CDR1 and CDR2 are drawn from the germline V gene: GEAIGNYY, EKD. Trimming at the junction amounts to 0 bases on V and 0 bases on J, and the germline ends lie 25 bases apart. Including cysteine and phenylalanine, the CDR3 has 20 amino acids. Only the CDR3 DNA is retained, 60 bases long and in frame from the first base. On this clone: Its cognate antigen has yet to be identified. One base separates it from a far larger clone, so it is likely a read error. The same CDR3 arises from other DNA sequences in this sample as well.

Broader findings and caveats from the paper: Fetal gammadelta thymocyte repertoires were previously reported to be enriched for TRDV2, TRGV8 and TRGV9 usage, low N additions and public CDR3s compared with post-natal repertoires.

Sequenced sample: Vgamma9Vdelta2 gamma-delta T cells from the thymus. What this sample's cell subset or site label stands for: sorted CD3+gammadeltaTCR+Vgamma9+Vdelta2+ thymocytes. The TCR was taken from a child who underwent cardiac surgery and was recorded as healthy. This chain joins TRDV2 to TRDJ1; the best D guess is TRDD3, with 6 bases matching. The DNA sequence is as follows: TGTGCCTGTGACACCGAGGGCTGGGGAATAGGAGGCCTGTACACCGATAAACTCATCTTT. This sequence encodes CACDTEGWGIGGLYTDKLIF.